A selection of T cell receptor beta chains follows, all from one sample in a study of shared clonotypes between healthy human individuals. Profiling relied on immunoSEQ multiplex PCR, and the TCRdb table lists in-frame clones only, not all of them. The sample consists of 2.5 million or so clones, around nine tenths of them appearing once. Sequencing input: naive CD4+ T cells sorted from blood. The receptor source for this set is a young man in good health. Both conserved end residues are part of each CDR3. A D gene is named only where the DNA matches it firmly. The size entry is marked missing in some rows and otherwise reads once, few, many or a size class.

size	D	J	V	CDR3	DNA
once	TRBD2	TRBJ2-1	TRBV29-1	CSARGGGRVERYNEQFF	TGCAGCGCCCGAGGGGGCGGGAGGGTCGAAAGATACAATGAGCAGTTCTTC
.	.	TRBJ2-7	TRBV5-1	CASSLLSQGSYEQYF	TGCGCCAGCAGCTTATTATCTCAGGGGTCCTACGAGCAGTACTTC
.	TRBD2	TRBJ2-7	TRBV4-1	CASTFGSGRASDEQYF	TGCGCCAGCACCTTCGGCAGCGGGAGGGCCTCGGATGAGCAGTACTTC
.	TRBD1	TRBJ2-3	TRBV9	CASRDRGLGRKTQYF	TGTGCCAGCAGGGACAGGGGGCTGGGGCGTAAGACGCAGTATTTT
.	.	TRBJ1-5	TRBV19	CASSRQNQKGQPQHF	TGTGCCAGTAGCCGACAGAATCAGAAGGGTCAGCCCCAGCATTTT
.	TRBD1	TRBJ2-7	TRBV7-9	CASSLVMGQGIGGEQYF	TGTGCCAGCAGCTTAGTGATGGGACAGGGGATCGGCGGCGAGCAGTACTTC
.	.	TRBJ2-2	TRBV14	CASSPQEGENTGELFF	TGTGCCAGCAGCCCCCAGGAGGGGGAGAACACCGGGGAGCTGTTTTTT
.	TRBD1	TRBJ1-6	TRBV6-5	CATTDRDNSPLHF	TGTGCCACTACCGACAGGGACAATTCACCCCTCCACTTT
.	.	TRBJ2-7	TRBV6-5	CASSYSIGGTEYF	TGTGCCAGCAGTTACTCGATAGGCGGGACAGAGTACTTC
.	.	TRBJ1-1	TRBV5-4	CASSPRGGDTEAFF	TGTGCCAGCAGCCCGAGGGGGGGCGACACTGAAGCTTTCTTT
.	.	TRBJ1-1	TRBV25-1	CASSALRELLNTEAFF	TGTGCCAGCAGTGCCCTCAGGGAACTCTTGAACACTGAAGCTTTCTTT
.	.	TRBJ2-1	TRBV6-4	CASSDGRGSYNEQFF	TGTGCCAGCAGTGACGGCAGGGGATCATACAATGAGCAGTTCTTC
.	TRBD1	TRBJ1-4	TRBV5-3	CARSLRGQTPSDLFF	TGTGCCAGAAGCTTGCGGGGACAGACCCCGAGCGATCTGTTTTTT
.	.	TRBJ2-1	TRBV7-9	CASSVLSVGGNEQFF	TGTGCCAGCAGCGTCTTGAGCGTCGGGGGAAATGAGCAGTTCTTC
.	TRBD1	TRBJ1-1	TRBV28	CASRAGGASNTEAFF	TGTGCCAGCAGAGCAGGGGGCGCTTCGAACACTGAAGCTTTCTTT
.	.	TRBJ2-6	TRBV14	CASSRAGGANVLTF	TGTGCCAGCAGCCGGGCTGGTGGGGCCAACGTCCTGACTTTC
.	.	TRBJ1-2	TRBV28	CASSSQGSGYTF	TGTGCCAGCAGTTCCCAGGGGAGTGGCTACACCTTC
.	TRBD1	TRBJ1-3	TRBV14	CASSQGTGAGNTIYF	TGTGCCAGCAGCCAAGGGACAGGAGCTGGAAACACCATATATTTT
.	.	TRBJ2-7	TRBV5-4	CASSLAPGHEQYF	TGTGCCAGCAGCTTGGCCCCAGGGCACGAGCAGTACTTC
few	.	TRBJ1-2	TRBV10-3	CAISESGSYGYTF	TGTGCCATCAGTGAGTCGGGCAGCTATGGCTACACCTTC
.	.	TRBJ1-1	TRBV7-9	CASSSMTGNTEAFF	TGTGCCAGCAGCTCCATGACAGGGAACACTGAAGCTTTCTTT
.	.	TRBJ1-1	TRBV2	CASSEAWGALNTEAFF	TGTGCCAGCAGTGAAGCGTGGGGGGCCTTGAACACTGAAGCTTTCTTT
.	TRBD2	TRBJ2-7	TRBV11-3	CASNINGREGPYEQYF	TGTGCCAGCAATATAAATGGGCGGGAGGGCCCCTACGAGCAGTACTTC
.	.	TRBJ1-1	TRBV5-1	CASSPGGTNTEAFF	TGCGCCAGCAGCCCTGGGGGGACGAACACTGAAGCTTTCTTT
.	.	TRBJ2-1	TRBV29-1	CSVVGFNEQFF	TGCAGCGTTGTAGGGTTCAATGAGCAGTTCTTC
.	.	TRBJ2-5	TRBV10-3	CAISESGGRQETQYF	TGTGCCATCAGTGAGTCAGGGGGTCGCCAAGAGACCCAGTACTTC
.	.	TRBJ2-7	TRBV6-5	CASSFSLNLGYEQYF	TGTGCCAGCAGTTTTTCCCTAAATTTAGGCTACGAGCAGTACTTC
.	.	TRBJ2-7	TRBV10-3	CATGQSEAGEQYF	TGTGCCACCGGCCAGTCGGAGGCGGGCGAGCAGTACTTC
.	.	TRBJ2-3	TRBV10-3	CAIKSPATDTQYF	TGTGCCATCAAATCTCCCGCCACAGATACGCAGTATTTT
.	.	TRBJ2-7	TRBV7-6	CASSLEPGEQYF	TGTGCCAGCAGCTTAGAGCCTGGGGAGCAGTACTTC
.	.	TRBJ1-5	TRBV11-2	CASSPRGNQPQHF	TGTGCCAGCAGCCCCCGGGGGAATCAGCCCCAGCATTTT
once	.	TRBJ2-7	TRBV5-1	CASSPTGSYEQYF	TGCGCCAGCAGCCCTACAGGTTCCTACGAGCAGTACTTC
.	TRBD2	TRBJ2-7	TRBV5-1	CASSLTGGGPQGEQYF	TGCGCCAGCAGCTTGACGGGGGGAGGGCCCCAGGGCGAGCAGTACTTC
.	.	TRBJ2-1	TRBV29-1	CSVEVPTYNEQFF	TGCAGCGTTGAAGTCCCCACCTACAATGAGCAGTTCTTC
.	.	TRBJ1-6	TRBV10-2	CASSERDAYNSPLHF	TGCGCCAGCAGTGAGAGAGATGCCTATAATTCACCCCTCCACTTT
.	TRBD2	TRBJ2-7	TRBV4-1	CASSQDSGRAGQYF	TGCGCCAGCAGCCAAGATAGCGGGAGGGCCGGGCAGTACTTC
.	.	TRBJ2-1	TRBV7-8	CASSLGRYNEQFF	TGTGCCAGCAGCTTAGGCAGATACAATGAGCAGTTCTTC
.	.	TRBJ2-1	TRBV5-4	CASSYRSESNEQFF	TGTGCCAGCAGCTACAGATCGGAGTCCAATGAGCAGTTCTTC
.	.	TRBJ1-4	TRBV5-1	CASSLERVTNEKLFF	TGCGCCAGCAGCTTGGAACGAGTAACTAATGAAAAACTGTTTTTT
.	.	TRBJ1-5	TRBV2	CASSDRAGGRHQPQHF	TGTGCCAGCAGTGATAGGGCGGGTGGTCGGCATCAGCCCCAGCATTTT
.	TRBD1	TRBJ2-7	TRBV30	CALGQGSRYEQYF	TGTGCCTTAGGACAGGGGAGTAGATACGAGCAGTACTTC
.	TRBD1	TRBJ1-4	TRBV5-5	CASGDRGGEKLFF	TGTGCCAGTGGAGACAGGGGAGGAGAAAAACTGTTTTTT
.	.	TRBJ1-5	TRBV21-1	CASSLKEKGPQHF	TGTGCCAGCAGCCTAAAGGAAAAAGGGCCCCAGCATTTT
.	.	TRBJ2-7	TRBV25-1	CASSPIMASYEQYF	TGTGCCAGCAGTCCCATCATGGCCTCCTACGAGCAGTACTTC
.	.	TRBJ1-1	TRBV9	CASSVTQRLNTEAFF	TGTGCCAGCAGCGTAACGCAGAGACTGAACACTGAAGCTTTCTTT
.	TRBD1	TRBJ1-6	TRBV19	CASRRTGGDNSPLHF	TGTGCCAGTAGACGCACAGGGGGGGATAATTCACCCCTCCACTTT
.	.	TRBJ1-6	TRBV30	CAWSEQSSSPLHF	TGTGCCTGGAGTGAACAGTCATCTTCACCCCTCCACTTT
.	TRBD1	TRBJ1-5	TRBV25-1	CARVGGSQPQHF	TGTGCCAGGGTAGGGGGCAGTCAGCCCCAGCATTTT
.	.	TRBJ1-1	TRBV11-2	CASSLAAVHPNTEAFF	TGTGCCAGCAGCTTAGCTGCGGTTCACCCGAACACTGAAGCTTTCTTT
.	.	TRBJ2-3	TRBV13	CAISGTLSTDTQYF	TGTGCCATCTCCGGGACATTAAGCACAGATACGCAGTATTTT
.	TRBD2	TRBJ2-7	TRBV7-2	CASSSVPGLAGGPGEQYF	TGTGCCAGCAGCTCGGTCCCGGGACTAGCGGGAGGGCCTGGTGAGCAGTACTTC
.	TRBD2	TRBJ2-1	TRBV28	CASITAGEGYNEQFF	TGTGCCAGCATCACGGCGGGGGAGGGTTACAATGAGCAGTTCTTC
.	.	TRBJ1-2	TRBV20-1	CSASNDGYTF	TGCAGTGCTAGCAATGATGGCTACACCTTC
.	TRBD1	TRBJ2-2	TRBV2	CASWDRGNTGELFF	TGTGCCAGCTGGGACAGGGGCAACACCGGGGAGCTGTTTTTT
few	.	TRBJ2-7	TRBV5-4	CASSLNQGEQYF	TGTGCCAGCAGTTTGAACCAGGGAGAGCAGTACTTC
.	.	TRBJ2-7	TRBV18	CASSPLGGEQYF	TGTGCCAGCTCACCATTGGGAGGCGAGCAGTACTTC
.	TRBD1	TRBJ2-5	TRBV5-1	CASSRDRVEETQYF	TGCGCCAGCAGTAGGGACAGGGTTGAAGAGACCCAGTACTTC
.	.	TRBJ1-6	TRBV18	CASSQRPADNSPLHF	TGCGCCAGCTCACAACGACCAGCAGATAATTCACCCCTCCACTTT
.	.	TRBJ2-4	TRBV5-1	CASSLDGGNIQYF	TGCGCCAGCAGCTTGGACGGGGGAAACATTCAGTACTTC